Reported below is one TCR beta chain. Its specificity is unknown. Germline V gives CDR1 MNHEY, CDR2 SMNVEV (reference sequence). The CDR3 is 11 amino acids. V gave up 5 bases and J gave up 6 bases, with 4 bases separating them. Peripheral blood samples and lesional scalp punch biopsies were obtained from alopecia areata patients. This entry comes from a study of CD8+ T cells in alopecia areata. Study-wide points: Normal skin's resident alphabeta T cells are sequenced alongside lesional scalp T cells. For lesional scalp, especially alopecia totalis/universalis, clonality was higher than in normal scalp.

RNA, once extracted, was reverse transcribed into cDNA for use as the sequencing template. Assay: immunoSEQ multiplex PCR; the TCRdb copy retains only in-frame clones and omits some. In the table there are 65,000 to 90,000 clones, roughly 51% of which are singletons. The sequence was collected from a human donor with alopecia areata. Sequenced sample: NKG2D-high CD8+ T cells sorted from blood. The chain employs TRBV27 and TRBJ2-2; D is unclear. CDR3 loop: CASSVSGELFF. Written as DNA, the CDR3 is TGTGCCAGCAGTGTCTCCGGGGAGCTGTTTTTT.